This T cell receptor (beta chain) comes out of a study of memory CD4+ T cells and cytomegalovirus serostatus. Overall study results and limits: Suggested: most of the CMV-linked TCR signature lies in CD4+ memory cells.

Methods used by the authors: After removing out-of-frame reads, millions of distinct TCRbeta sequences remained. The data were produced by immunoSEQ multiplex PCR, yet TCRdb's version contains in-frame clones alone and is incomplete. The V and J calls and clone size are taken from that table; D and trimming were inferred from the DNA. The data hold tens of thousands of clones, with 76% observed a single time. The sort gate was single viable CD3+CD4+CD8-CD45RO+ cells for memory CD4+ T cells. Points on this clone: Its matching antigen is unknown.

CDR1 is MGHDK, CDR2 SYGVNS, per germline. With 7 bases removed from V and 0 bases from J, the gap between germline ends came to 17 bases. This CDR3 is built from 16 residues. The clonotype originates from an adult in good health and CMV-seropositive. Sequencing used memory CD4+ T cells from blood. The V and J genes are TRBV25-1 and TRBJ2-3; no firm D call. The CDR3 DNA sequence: TGTGCCAGCACCCCGAGTCACGGATCTAGCACAGATACGCAGTATTTT. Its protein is CASTPSHGSSTDTQYF.